This T cell receptor (beta chain) was observed in a study of blood T cell repertoires in COVID-19. Looking at the study overall: The samples span acute and convalescent COVID-19 from the United States, Italy and Spain. PBMCs, B-cell-depleted T cells, or T cells were the source of the cDNA or gDNA that made up the material.

CDR1 is SGHDT, CDR2 YYEEEE, per germline. With 4 bases clipped from V and 4 bases from J, the junction kept 12 bases outside the gene matches. This CDR3 contains 17 residues. In the study's own analysis: Nucleated cell number was recorded as an estimate derived from reference gene primer amplification. Here immunoSEQ multiplex PCR was the method, and the copy in TCRdb shows in-frame clones only, minus some. That table furnishes V, J and clone size, whereas the DNA furnished D and trimming. The table includes just under 40,000 clones, approximately 85% detected once. V gene TRBV5-6 combines with J gene TRBJ2-1; TRBD2 aligns across 9 bases. The specimen was peripheral blood. This clonotype was sampled from a man in his 70s with acute or convalescent COVID-19. The DNA for the CDR3 is TGTGCCAGCAGCAACCCCTTAGCGGGAGCGCTTTACAATGAGCAGTTCTTC. Its protein is CASSNPLAGALYNEQFF.